This is a list of T cell receptor beta chains from one sample in a study of T cell changes during pregnancy in multiple sclerosis. The assay was immunoSEQ multiplex PCR, and TCRdb's table has in-frame clones only and misses some. The repertoire includes around 86,000 clones, 80% to 95% of them detected once, and over 0.8% sits in the top ten. Sequencing used peripheral blood, obtained in the first trimester of pregnancy. The receptors were gathered from a female donor with multiple sclerosis, enrolled in a pregnancy study. Both conserved end residues are part of each CDR3. The D gene is left open where the match is weak. Clone size is not always given. Where it is, it says once, few, many or a class for expanded clones.

>TRBJ2-7|.|.|TRBV2
TGTGCCAGCCACGTACAGCCTTCCTACGAGCAGTACTTC
CASHVQPSYEQYF
>TRBJ1-2|.|TRBD1|TRBV29-1
TGCAGCGTTGAGCGGGACAGGGGGTCTGGCTACACCTTC
CSVERDRGSGYTF
>TRBJ2-1|.|.|TRBV6-1
TGTGCCAGCAGTGAAGGGCCCAGCTCCTACAATGAGCAGTTCTTC
CASSEGPSSYNEQFF
>TRBJ1-2|.|.|TRBV19
TGTGCCAGTTTTCAGTTAGGGGACAAGAACTATGGCTACACCTTC
CASFQLGDKNYGYTF
>TRBJ1-1|few|TRBD1|TRBV5-4
TGTGCCAGCAGCTCTAGACAGGGGGCCCGGAATACTGAAGCTTTCTTT
CASSSRQGARNTEAFF
>TRBJ1-2|.|.|TRBV28
TGTGCCAGCAGTCTAGGGGCGCGCGATGGCTACACCTTC
CASSLGARDGYTF
>TRBJ2-5|.|.|TRBV6-5
TGTGCCAGCACCACACCAGGGGGGACGGTACGCCAGTACTTC
CASTTPGGTVRQYF
>TRBJ1-1|.|TRBD1|TRBV2
TGTGCCAGCAGTCTCCGACAGGGAAACACTGAAGCTTTCTTT
CASSLRQGNTEAFF
>TRBJ2-7|.|TRBD1|TRBV18
TGTGCCAGCTCACCAGGGACAGGGAAGGCCTACGAGCAGTACTTC
CASSPGTGKAYEQYF
>TRBJ2-7|.|TRBD1|TRBV27
TGTGCCAGCAGTTCACGGGACAGAAGCTCCTACGAGCAGTACTTC
CASSSRDRSSYEQYF
>TRBJ2-7|.|.|TRBV4-1
TGCGCCAGCAGCCAAGAAGGAGTCCTCGAGCAGTACTTC
CASSQEGVLEQYF
>TRBJ2-7|.|TRBD2|TRBV6-5
TGTGCCAGCAGTTTTGGTCGGGAGGGGGACGAGCAGTACTTC
CASSFGREGDEQYF
>TRBJ2-1|.|.|TRBV5-1
TGCGCCAGCAGCTTGGATGTGGGGCTGGGAAATGAGCAGTTCTTC
CASSLDVGLGNEQFF
>TRBJ2-3|.|TRBD2|TRBV5-1
TGCGCCAGCAGCTTGGCTACGACTAGCGGAGGGACAGATACGCAGTATTTT
CASSLATTSGGTDTQYF
>TRBJ1-1|.|.|TRBV19
TGTGCCAGTAATTTTCGGACAGCGAACACTGAAGCTTTCTTT
CASNFRTANTEAFF
>TRBJ2-1|.|TRBD2|TRBV10-3
TGTGCCATCAGTGGGGGGGGCGGGAGGGCCGGGAATGAGCAGTTCTTC
CAISGGGGRAGNEQFF
>TRBJ2-7|.|TRBD1|TRBV6-5
TGTGCCAGCAGGTCCGGGACAGGGACGACCTACGAGCAGTACTTC
CASRSGTGTTYEQYF
>TRBJ2-7|.|.|TRBV11-2
TGTGCCAGCAGCCCGAGACGTGACTCCGGGGAGCAGTACTTC
CASSPRRDSGEQYF
>TRBJ2-2|.|TRBD1|TRBV4-3
TGCGCCAGCAGAACCGGGACAGGGAACACCGGGGAGCTGTTTTTT
CASRTGTGNTGELFF
>TRBJ1-5|.|.|TRBV6-6
TGTGCCAGCAGTTATCTTAGGGGGGAGGGAAATCAGCCCCAGCATTTT
CASSYLRGEGNQPQHF
>TRBJ2-7|.|.|TRBV29-1
TGCAGCGTTGAAGATTGGGGGGGCGGGGGCAAGCAGTACTTC
CSVEDWGGGGKQYF
>TRBJ1-1|.|.|TRBV5-1
TGCGCCAGCAGCTTGGATGGGGGGGGGACAGAAGCTTTCTTT
CASSLDGGGTEAFF
>TRBJ1-2|.|.|TRBV20-1
TGCAGTGCTAGGGGGGAGGGTGGCTACACCTTC
CSARGEGGYTF
>TRBJ2-7|.|TRBD2|TRBV29-1
TGCAGCCCTTCGGGACTAGCGGGGACTCGAGAGCAGTACTTC
CSPSGLAGTREQYF
>TRBJ1-2|.|TRBD1|TRBV19
TGTGCCAGTAGGGGCCGGGACAGGGTACGCGGCTACACCTTC
CASRGRDRVRGYTF
>TRBJ1-2|.|TRBD1|TRBV27
TGTGCCAGCAGTTTATACAGGGGTGCGTCCTATGGCTACACCTTC
CASSLYRGASYGYTF
>TRBJ2-7|.|.|TRBV10-2
TGCGCCAGCAGTGAGTGGCAGGCCTACGAGCAGTACTTC
CASSEWQAYEQYF
>TRBJ2-5|.|.|TRBV7-8
TGTGCCAGCAGCTTAGTGGGGGGTTTGGAGACCCAGTACTTC
CASSLVGGLETQYF
>TRBJ1-4|.|.|TRBV4-1
TGCGCCAGCAGCCAAGATAAAAAGGGGCACGCCGGTGAAAAACTGTTTTTT
CASSQDKKGHAGEKLFF
>TRBJ1-1|.|.|TRBV19
TGTGCCAGTAGTACCCCCGACAGGTTCTACACTGAAGCTTTCTTT
CASSTPDRFYTEAFF
>TRBJ2-1|.|.|TRBV7-3
TGTGCCAGCAGCTTAATCGTGGGGGGCAATGAGCAGTTCTTC
CASSLIVGGNEQFF
>TRBJ1-2|.|.|TRBV4-1
TGCGCCAGCAGCCAACCAGGGGAGCTCGTTGGCTACACCTTC
CASSQPGELVGYTF
>TRBJ2-1|.|TRBD2|TRBV5-1
TGCGCCACCTCTAGCGGGAATGAGCAGTTCTTC
CATSSGNEQFF
>TRBJ1-2|.|TRBD1|TRBV2
TGTGCCAGCAGCGGATGGGACAGGAGTAACTATGGCTACACCTTC
CASSGWDRSNYGYTF
>TRBJ1-5|.|.|TRBV18
TGTGCCAGCTCACCGTGGCAGAGCAATCAGCCCCAGCATTTT
CASSPWQSNQPQHF
>TRBJ2-3|.|TRBD1|TRBV11-3
TGTGCCAGCAGCTTAGGACAGGGGGGGGAAGATACGCAGTATTTT
CASSLGQGGEDTQYF
>TRBJ1-5|.|.|TRBV19
TGTGCCAGTAGTATGTCGGGAAGCAATCAGCCCCAGCATTTT
CASSMSGSNQPQHF
>TRBJ2-3|.|TRBD1|TRBV5-4
TGTGCCACAAGGACAGGTCAAACTTCAGATACGCAGTATTTT
CATRTGQTSDTQYF
>TRBJ1-3|few|TRBD1|TRBV9
TGTGCCAGCAGCGCCGGACAGGGAGGTGGAAACACCATATATTTT
CASSAGQGGGNTIYF
>TRBJ2-1|.|.|TRBV5-1
TGCGCCAGCAGCTTGGAAGGACGGGAAGCTCGTGAGCAGTTCTTC
CASSLEGREAREQFF
>TRBJ2-1|.|TRBD1|TRBV11-1
TGTGCCAGCAGCCCCTGGGACAGGAGCTCCTACAATGAGCAGTTCTTC
CASSPWDRSSYNEQFF
>TRBJ1-2|.|.|TRBV7-8
TGTGCCAGCAGCTTAAACCAGGCCAACTTGAAGGGCTACACCTTC
CASSLNQANLKGYTF
>TRBJ2-2|.|TRBD2|TRBV6-5
TGTGCCAGCAGTTCACACCAACTAGCGAGGGAGCTGTTTTTT
CASSSHQLARELFF
>TRBJ2-3|.|TRBD2|TRBV27
TGTGCCAGCAGCGCGGGAGGGCCAGGAGATACGCAGTATTTT
CASSAGGPGDTQYF
>TRBJ2-5|.|TRBD1|TRBV5-6
TGTGCCAGCAGCTTGGTGGACAGGGTAGAGACCCAGTACTTC
CASSLVDRVETQYF
>TRBJ2-5|.|TRBD2|TRBV7-2
TGTGCCAGCAGCTTACCAAAACTAGCGGGGGGCCAAGAGACCCAGTACTTC
CASSLPKLAGGQETQYF
>TRBJ1-4|.|.|TRBV7-3
TGTGCCAGCAGAAAAAGGAGGAGATGCGAAGCCCGACGGAGGGAAAAACTGTTTTTT
CASRKRRRCEARRREKLFF
>TRBJ1-5|.|.|TRBV6-5
TGTGCCAGCAGTTCAGGGGCCGTCAGCAATCAGCCCCAGCATTTT
CASSSGAVSNQPQHF
>TRBJ2-5|.|TRBD1|TRBV28
TGTGCCAGCAGTTGGGACAGGGTGTCAGAGACCCAGTACTTC
CASSWDRVSETQYF
>TRBJ1-5|once|.|TRBV18
TGTGCCAGCTCGCCGACAGGTCCATTCAATCAGCCCCAGCATTTT
CASSPTGPFNQPQHF
>TRBJ1-3|.|.|TRBV18
TGTGCCAGCTCACCGCAGGGTGGCTCTGGAAACACCATATATTTT
CASSPQGGSGNTIYF
>TRBJ2-5|.|.|TRBV7-2
TGTGCCAGCAGCTCCCGGACAGAGTGGCGTGAGACCCAGTACTTC
CASSSRTEWRETQYF
>TRBJ1-5|.|TRBD1|TRBV7-6
TGTGCCAGCAGCCCCGGGACAGTCTCTCTCTTCAATCAGCCCCAGCATTTT
CASSPGTVSLFNQPQHF